Given below is one T cell receptor (beta chain) in context. Assay: immunoSEQ multiplex PCR; the TCRdb copy retains only in-frame clones and omits some. The table records about 430,000 clones, around nine tenths of them present only once. Trimming stripped 5 bases from V and 4 bases from J, with 15 bases between. There are 15 residues in the CDR3. Germline values: CDR1 MDHEN, CDR2 SYDVKM. The study recruited people aged 18 to 89 years across 20 to 30 US areas. Clinical history as reported by participants underpinned cohort assignment. The entry originates in a study of blood T cell repertoires in COVID-19.

This chain connects TRBV28 to TRBJ1-3; D not certain. Specimen: PBMCs or T cells enriched from blood (not recorded which). The receptor was derived from a woman younger than 30 who had been exposed to COVID-19. The CDR3 coding sequence is TGTGCCAGCAGTCCCGGGCGTCCGGGGGGAAACACCATATATTTT. Translating gives CASSPGRPGGNTIYF. The full variable domain, completed using reference TRBV28 and TRBJ1-3, is DVKVTQSSRYLVKRTGEKVFLECVQDMDHENMFWYRQDPGLGLRLIYFSYDVKMKEKGDIPEGYSVSREKKERFSLILESASTNQTSMYLCASSPGRPGGNTIYFGEGSWLTVV.